This paragraph reports one T cell receptor (beta chain). No cognate antigen has been identified for it. Base quality data are lacking; no much larger clone is found one base away. The sample belongs to a study of blood T cell repertoires in COVID-19 (dated by TCRdb to about 2020). With respect to the entire study: Samples covering the acute and convalescent phases of COVID-19 were provided by collaborators in the United States, Italy and Spain. The material from the prospective study consisted of cDNA or gDNA derived from T cells, B-cell-depleted T cells, or PBMCs. The repertoires were released in a freely available public database meant as a resource for research on the immune response to SARS-CoV-2. The sample metadata nearly always contained a de-identified subject ID, COVID-19 status, age in years and sex. Samples came from the ongoing ImmuneRACE study (first 160 participants) plus 1,254 subjects from 6 global collaborators. HLA class I and class II types, where available, came from metadata supplied by the sample provider rather than from assay-based typing. Deeply sampled blood TCRbeta repertoires from subjects exposed to, actively infected with, or recovered from COVID-19 were included in the dataset. Results the study describes overall, beyond this receptor: The amount of clinical and demographic metadata varied by source and participant and was provided uncurated.

One collaborating source in Seattle enrolled patients while the patients were actively infected and followed the patients over time throughout the course of disease. The collaborating institutions used their own protocols to collect whole blood in K2EDTA tubes. For TCRbeta analysis, collaborators shipped samples in one of three forms: frozen whole blood, isolated PBMCs, or DNA extracted from either of those sample types. Reading from cysteine to phenylalanine, the CDR3 counts 14 amino acids. This entry keeps only the CDR3 DNA: 42 bases, framed from base 1. Unmatched junction bases come to 2, with V trimmed by 1 base and J by 5 bases. CDR1 and CDR2 (PRHDT, FYEKMQ) derive from the germline V gene (reference sequence). TCRbeta CDR3 regions were amplified from genomic DNA by means of the immunoSEQ Assay, a bias-controlled multiplex PCR. Concerning the study's data processing: The number of nucleated cells in each sample was estimated by amplification of reference gene primers within the assay. To quantify the absolute abundance of each unique TCRbeta CDR3 rearrangement, sequence reads were collapsed and filtered. For each sample, productive Simpson clonality was calculated as the square root of Simpson's diversity index over productive rearrangements. Entries here come from immuneACCESS through TCRdb and include only in-frame sequences with V and J called. Some clones fail to appear in such tables; in the studies checked, an unresolved V gene covers under half of the shortfall, and the cause of the remainder is unknown. D and trimming come from the DNA, and the V and J calls and clone size come from that table. In all, the sample holds 300,000 to 450,000 clones, and more than 70% of those were seen once. About 10% of the sample rests with the top ten.

The sample consisted of peripheral blood. The origin of this receptor is a woman aged 25-40 years with COVID-19, enrolled during active disease. The sequence joins TRBV13 to TRBJ2-5, and 9 bases in between align with TRBD1. The DNA reads as follows: TGTGCCAGCAGCTTAGTAGGACAGGGGGAGACCCAGTACTTC. The translation is CASSLVGQGETQYF.